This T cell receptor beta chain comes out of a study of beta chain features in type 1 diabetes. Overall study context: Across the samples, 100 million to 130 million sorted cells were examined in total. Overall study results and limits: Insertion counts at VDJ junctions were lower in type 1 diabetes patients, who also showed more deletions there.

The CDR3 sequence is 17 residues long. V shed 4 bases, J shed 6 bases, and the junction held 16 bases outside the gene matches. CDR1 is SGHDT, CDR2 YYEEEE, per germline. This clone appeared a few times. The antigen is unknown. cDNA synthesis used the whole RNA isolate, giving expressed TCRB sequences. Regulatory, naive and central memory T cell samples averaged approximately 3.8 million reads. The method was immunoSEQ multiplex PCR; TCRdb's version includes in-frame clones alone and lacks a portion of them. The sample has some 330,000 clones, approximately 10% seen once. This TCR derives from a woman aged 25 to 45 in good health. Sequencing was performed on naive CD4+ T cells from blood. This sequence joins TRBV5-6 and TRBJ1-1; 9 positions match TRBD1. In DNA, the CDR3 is TGTGCCAGCAGCGGGAGGGGACAGGGAAGGATGTCATCTGAAGCTTTCTTT. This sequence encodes CASSGRGQGRMSSEAFF.